The rows below give T cell receptor beta chains drawn from one sample of a study of early T cells in non-severe SARS-CoV-2 infection. TCRdb ran MiXCR on the 5' RACE reads and lists one entry per CDR3 protein. The table has tens of thousands of distinct CDR3 sequences, roughly an eighth seen once. The sequencing input was whole blood. The receptors derive from an adult who was a healthcare worker with PCR-confirmed SARS-CoV-2 infection or an uninfected control (not recorded which). Both conserved end residues are part of each CDR3. The D gene is left open where the match is weak. Clone size is given for some rows only: seen once, a few or many times, or a class if the clone is expanded.

TGTGCCAGCAGTTTGGCTCCAGATACGCAGTATTTT	CASSLAPDTQYF	TRBV12-3/TRBV12-4	many	TRBJ2-3	-
TGTGCCACCAGTGTCGGTTACGAGCAGTACTTC	CATSVGYEQYF	TRBV24-1	-	TRBJ2-7	-
TGTGCCAGCAGTTTACCCCCCTACGAGCAGTACTTC	CASSLPPYEQYF	TRBV28	-	TRBJ2-7	-
TGCGCCAGCAGCCAAGACGGTTCAGGGCTAGCCAAAAACATTCAGTACTTC	CASSQDGSGLAKNIQYF	TRBV4-1	-	TRBJ2-4	-
TGTGCCAGCAAACATACGAACACCGGGGAGCTGTTTTTT	CASKHTNTGELFF	TRBV6-1	many	TRBJ2-2	-
TGTGCCAGCAGCGAGAAGTACTCCCTCCAGGGTGAGCAGTACTTC	CASSEKYSLQGEQYF	TRBV3-1	-	TRBJ2-7	-
TGCGCCAGCAGCCGGACAGTTACTGGAAACACCATATATTTT	CASSRTVTGNTIYF	TRBV5-1	-	TRBJ1-3	-
TGTGCCAGCGGCGGCGAAAATTCACCCCTCCACTTT	CASGGENSPLHF	TRBV28	-	TRBJ1-6	-
TGTGCCACCAGTGATTTTTCTGTCGCGGGTGGCTACACCTTC	CATSDFSVAGGYTF	TRBV24-1	few	TRBJ1-2	-
TGTGCCAGCAGCCCCAGGGGACCTAATGAAAAACTGTTTTTT	CASSPRGPNEKLFF	TRBV28	many	TRBJ1-4	-
TGCAGTGCTAGAGATTTATTCGACAGGGAGGGTGGCTACACCTTC	CSARDLFDREGGYTF	TRBV20-1	few	TRBJ1-2	TRBD1
TGCGCCAGCTCAAAAGACAGGGACACTGAAGCTTTCTTT	CASSKDRDTEAFF	TRBV10-2	few	TRBJ1-1	TRBD1
TGCGCCAGCAGCTCCGGAGCCGCAGGGAGTGGGGGCTACACCTTC	CASSSGAAGSGGYTF	TRBV5-1	many	TRBJ1-2	-
TGTGCCAGCAGTTACCGGACAGGGCTTTGGGCTGAAGCTTTCTTT	CASSYRTGLWAEAFF	TRBV6-2/TRBV6-3	-	TRBJ1-1	TRBD1
TGTGCCACCAGTGCAAGCACAGATACGCAGTATTTT	CATSASTDTQYF	TRBV24-1	few	TRBJ2-3	-
TGCAGCGTTGAATCCGTTACCAAAAACATTCAGTACTTC	CSVESVTKNIQYF	TRBV29-1	many	TRBJ2-4	-
TGTGCCAGCAGCCAAAACAGGGGGACGAACTATGGCTACACCTTC	CASSQNRGTNYGYTF	TRBV2	-	TRBJ1-2	TRBD1
TGCAGCGTTTCCAAAGGACTAGGCTACGAGCAGTACTTC	CSVSKGLGYEQYF	TRBV29-1	few	TRBJ2-7	TRBD2
TGCAGTGCTAGAGCACCGGGTGCTAAAGCTTTCTTT	CSARAPGAKAFF	TRBV20-1	-	TRBJ1-1	-
TGCAGTGCCAAACCGACCGGGACGGGAGAGAGACTTAGAGAGCAGTACTTC	CSAKPTGTGERLREQYF	TRBV20-1	-	TRBJ2-7	-
TGCGCCAGCAGTACCGGACAGTCCAGGGAGGCTTTCTTT	CASSTGQSREAFF	TRBV10-1	many	TRBJ1-1	-
TGCAGTGCGAGCCCCGGTATAGGCGAGCAGTACTTC	CSASPGIGEQYF	TRBV20-1	many	TRBJ2-7	-
TGTGCCATCAGGTCGACTAGCTCAGATACGCAGTATTTT	CAIRSTSSDTQYF	TRBV10-3	many	TRBJ2-3	TRBD2
TGCGCCAGCAGTGAGTCCTCTTTGACAGACGACAATGAGCAGTTCTTC	CASSESSLTDDNEQFF	TRBV10-1	many	TRBJ2-1	-
TGTGCCAGCTTACAGGGGACAGGGCACCTCAGTTACATTCAGTACTTC	CASLQGTGHLSYIQYF	TRBV28	few	TRBJ2-4	TRBD1
TGTGCCAGCAGCGTAGGTGGGACGTACAATGAGCAGTTCTTC	CASSVGGTYNEQFF	TRBV9	-	TRBJ2-1	-
TGCAGCGTTGACGAAGGGGTCGATGAGCAGTTCTTC	CSVDEGVDEQFF	TRBV29-1	few	TRBJ2-1	-
TGTGCCAGCAGCTTAGCTGGGGGCTATCGTTCCTACGAGCAGTACTTC	CASSLAGGYRSYEQYF	TRBV7-6	few	TRBJ2-7	-
TGTGCCAGCAGCTCCTCTCACGGGACATTTTCCCTGGGCCCTGGAAACACCATATATTTT	CASSSSHGTFSLGPGNTIYF	TRBV7-6	-	TRBJ1-3	-
TGTGCCAGCAGCTTAATGGTCTCCCGGGGCACCGGGGAGCTGTTTTTT	CASSLMVSRGTGELFF	TRBV7-2	-	TRBJ2-2	-
TGCAGTGCCCCAGACAGGGGGACTGAAGCTTTCTTT	CSAPDRGTEAFF	TRBV20-1	few	TRBJ1-1	TRBD1
TGTGCCAGCAGTGAACAGCTGACGGGGGGCGATACGCAGTATTTT	CASSEQLTGGDTQYF	TRBV2	many	TRBJ2-3	-
TGTGCCAGCAGCGAGCCGGGACTAGCGGCCCAAGAGACCCAGTACTTC	CASSEPGLAAQETQYF	TRBV5-4	many	TRBJ2-5	TRBD2
TGCGCCAGCAGCTCATTCTCGGGACAGCTTAACACCGGGGAGCTGTTTTTT	CASSSFSGQLNTGELFF	TRBV5-1	many	TRBJ2-2	TRBD1
TGCGCCAGCAGCCAAGGCGGGTCCATCGGGGAGCTGTTTTTT	CASSQGGSIGELFF	TRBV4-1	-	TRBJ2-2	-
TGTGCCAGCAGCTCGGCTGGGGCAGCTCAAGAGACCCAGTACTTC	CASSSAGAAQETQYF	TRBV7-2	once	TRBJ2-5	-
TGTGCCAGCAGCTTAAAGTCGAACACCGGGGAGCTGTTTTTT	CASSLKSNTGELFF	TRBV7-9	many	TRBJ2-2	-
TGTGCCAGTAGTATCAACAGGGAGGTGGACGAGCAGTACTTC	CASSINREVDEQYF	TRBV19	few	TRBJ2-7	-
TGTGCCAGCAGCCCAGGGGCGACTAGAGCGGCTGAGCAGTTCTTC	CASSPGATRAAEQFF	TRBV7-6	few	TRBJ2-1	-
TGTGCCAGCTGTGAAGCAACAGTAAATTCACCCCTCCACTTT	CASCEATVNSPLHF	TRBV6-1	-	TRBJ1-6	-
TGTGCCAGCAGTTTAGTATCAGGTTCGGAGACCCAGTACTTC	CASSLVSGSETQYF	TRBV12-3/TRBV12-4	many	TRBJ2-5	-
TGCAGTGCTAGCCCCGGGCGGGCGGGAGTATCCTACGAGCAGTACTTC	CSASPGRAGVSYEQYF	TRBV20-1	few	TRBJ2-7	TRBD2
TGTGCCAGCTCACCCAGGACAGGGCGCAACGAGCAGTACTTC	CASSPRTGRNEQYF	TRBV18	many	TRBJ2-7	TRBD1
TGTGCCAGCAGTTTAGGGCGGTCACCCCTCCACTTT	CASSLGRSPLHF	TRBV12-3/TRBV12-4	many	TRBJ1-6	-
TGTGCCAGCAGCTTAAGGAGACAGATGAACACTGAAGCTTTCTTT	CASSLRRQMNTEAFF	TRBV5-4	few	TRBJ1-1	-
TGCGCCAGCAGCCAAACCGTCCGGAAACTGTTTTTT	CASSQTVRKLFF	TRBV4-1	few	TRBJ1-4	-
TGCAGCGTTGAATCGGGGGAGACCCAGTACTTC	CSVESGETQYF	TRBV29-1	many	TRBJ2-5	-
TGTGCCAGCAGCACCAGGACAGGGATGAACCCACTATTGGATACGCAGTATTTT	CASSTRTGMNPLLDTQYF	TRBV7-2	many	TRBJ2-3	TRBD1
TGTGCCACCAGTCCGAGGGGGGGAAAGCTGTACAATGAGCAGTTCTTC	CATSPRGGKLYNEQFF	TRBV24-1	few	TRBJ2-1	-